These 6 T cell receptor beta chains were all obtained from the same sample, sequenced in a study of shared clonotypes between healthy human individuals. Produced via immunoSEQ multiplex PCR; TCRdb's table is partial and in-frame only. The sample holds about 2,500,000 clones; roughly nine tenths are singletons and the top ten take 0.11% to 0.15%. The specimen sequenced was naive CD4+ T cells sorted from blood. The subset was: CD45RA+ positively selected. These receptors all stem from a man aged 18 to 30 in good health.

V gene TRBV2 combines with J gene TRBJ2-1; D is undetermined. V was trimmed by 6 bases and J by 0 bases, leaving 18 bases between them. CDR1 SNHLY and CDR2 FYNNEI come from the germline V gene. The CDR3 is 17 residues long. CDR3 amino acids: CASRQEGLLSSYNEQFF. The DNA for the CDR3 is TGTGCCAGCAGGCAGGAAGGCCTCCTGAGCTCCTACAATGAGCAGTTCTTC.

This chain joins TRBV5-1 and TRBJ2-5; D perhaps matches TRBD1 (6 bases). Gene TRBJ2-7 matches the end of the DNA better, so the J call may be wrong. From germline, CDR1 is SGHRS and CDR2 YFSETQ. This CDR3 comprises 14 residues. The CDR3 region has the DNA TGCGCCAGCAGCTCCGGACAGAGCCCCTACGAGCAGTACTTC. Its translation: CASSSGQSPYEQYF.

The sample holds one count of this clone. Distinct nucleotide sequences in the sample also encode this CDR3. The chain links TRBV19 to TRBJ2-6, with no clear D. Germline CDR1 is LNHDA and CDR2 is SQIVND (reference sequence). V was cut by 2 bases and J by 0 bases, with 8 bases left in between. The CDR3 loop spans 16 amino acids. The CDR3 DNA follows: TGTGCCAGTAGTATATTGGCCGCCTCTGGGGCCAACGTCCTGACTTTC. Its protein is CASSILAASGANVLTF.

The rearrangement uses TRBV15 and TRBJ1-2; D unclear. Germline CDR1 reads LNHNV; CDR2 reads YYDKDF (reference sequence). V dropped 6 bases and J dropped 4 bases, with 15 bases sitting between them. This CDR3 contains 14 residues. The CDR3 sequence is CATSQDTSLYGYTF. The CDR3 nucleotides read TGTGCCACCAGTCAAGACACTTCGCTCTATGGCTACACCTTC.

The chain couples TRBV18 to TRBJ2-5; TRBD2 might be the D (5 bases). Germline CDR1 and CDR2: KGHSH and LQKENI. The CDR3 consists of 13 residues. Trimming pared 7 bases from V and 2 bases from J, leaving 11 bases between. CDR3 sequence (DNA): TGTGCCAGCTTCTCGGGGAATCAAGAGACCCAGTACTTC. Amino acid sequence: CASFSGNQETQYF.

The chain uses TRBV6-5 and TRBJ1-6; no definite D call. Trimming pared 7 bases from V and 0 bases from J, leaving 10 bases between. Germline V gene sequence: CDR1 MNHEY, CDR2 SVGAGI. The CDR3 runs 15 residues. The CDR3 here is CASIPDGSYNSPLHF. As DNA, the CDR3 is TGTGCCAGCATCCCGGACGGCTCCTATAATTCACCCCTCCACTTT.